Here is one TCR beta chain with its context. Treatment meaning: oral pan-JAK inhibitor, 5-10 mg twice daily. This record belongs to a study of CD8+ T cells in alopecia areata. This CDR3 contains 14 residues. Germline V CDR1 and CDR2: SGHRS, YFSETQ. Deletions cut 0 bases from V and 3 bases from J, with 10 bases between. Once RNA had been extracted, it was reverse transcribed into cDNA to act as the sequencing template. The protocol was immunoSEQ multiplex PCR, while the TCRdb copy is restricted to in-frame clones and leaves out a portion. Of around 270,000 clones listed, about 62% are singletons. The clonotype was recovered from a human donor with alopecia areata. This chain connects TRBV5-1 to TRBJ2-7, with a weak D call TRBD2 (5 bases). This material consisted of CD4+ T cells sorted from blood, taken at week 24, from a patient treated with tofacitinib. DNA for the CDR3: TGCGCCAGCAGCTTGGAGGGTCGGGGCTACGAGCAGTACTTC. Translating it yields CASSLEGRGYEQYF.